Listed here are 3 T cell receptor beta chains from one sample, sequenced in a study of blood T cells in healthy people across ages. The authors ran a second PCR of roughly 6 to 12 cycles using a sample-barcoded 5' primer and a J-beta primer mix. Each CDR3 protein gets one entry after TCRdb re-called the 5' RACE reads with MiXCR. The sample includes more than 450,000 distinct CDR3 sequences, about 25% of them seen just once. These data also formed part of another study, on T cells of mothers and their children.

The sequenced material came from blood. Receptor source: a boy aged 2 to 10 in good health.

The sample holds a few counts of this clonotype. J is TRBJ2-4 and V is TRBV10-3; 9 bases are shared with TRBD2. Germline assignment: CDR1 ENHRY and CDR2 SYGVKD. CDR3 size: 15 residues. The ends lost 5 bases at V and 3 bases at J; junction bases unmatched: 5. CDR3 protein: CAISPAGGDKNIQYF. The DNA for the CDR3 is TGTGCCATCAGTCCTGCGGGGGGGGACAAAAACATTCAGTACTTC.

The chain combines TRBV20-1 with TRBJ2-1; D not resolved. The germline V gene has CDR1 DFQATT and CDR2 SNEGSKA (reference sequence). V lost 0 bases to trimming and J lost 5 bases, with 8 bases between them. The CDR3 covers 13 residues. The CDR3 nucleotides read TGCAGTGCTAGAGATCCCTACAACAATGAGCAGTTCTTC. Its protein product is CSARDPYNNEQFF.

In its sample, this clonotype was seen a few times. V is TRBV4-3 and J is TRBJ2-1, with TRBD2 matching 9 bases. Germline CDR1 is LGHNA and CDR2 is YSLEER. The CDR3 has 15 residues. The junction had 8 bases not matched to a gene; V was cut back by 2 bases and J by 9 bases. CDR3 sequence (DNA): TGCGCCAGCAGCCAACGGCTAGCGGGGAGGGCTGAGCAGTTCTTC. Amino acids: CASSQRLAGRAEQFF.